What follows is one T cell receptor (beta chain) and its context. This sample was included in a study of shared clonotypes between healthy human individuals. Profiling relied on immunoSEQ multiplex PCR, and the TCRdb table lists in-frame clones only, not all of them. Of approximately 710,000 clones in the sample, 90% were seen once. Germline CDR1 is SEHNR and CDR2 is FQNEAQ (reference sequence). The CDR3 covers 13 residues. V lost 2 bases, J lost 5 bases, and 10 bases lay in between. This sequence was found in a man aged 18 to 29 in good health. Some clones in this sample may be carry-over from other donors' samples. Source material: memory CD8+ T cells from PBMCs. As to subset: CD45RO+ cells pooled with CCR7-negative TemRA cells. The chain joins TRBV7-9 to TRBJ2-7; D is unclear. The CDR3 nucleotides read TGTGCCAGCAGCTTAAGAGTAACCGACGAGCAGTACTTC. Translating gives CASSLRVTDEQYF. Using reference TRBV7-9 and TRBJ2-7 for the parts outside the CDR3, the full variable domain is DTGVSQNPRHKITKRGQNVTFRCDPISEHNRLYWYRQTLGQGPEFLTYFQNEAQLEKSRLLSDRFSAERPKGSFSTLEIQRTEQGDSAMYLCASSLRVTDEQYFGPGTRLTVT.